This record concerns one T cell receptor (beta chain) sequence. The source of the sample is a study of blood T cell repertoires in COVID-19. Across the study: From the United States, Italy and Spain came samples of acute and convalescent COVID-19. PBMCs, B-cell-depleted T cells, or T cells provided the cDNA or gDNA that made up the material.

V lost 11 bases and J lost 5; bases outside the gene matches: 11. Germline CDR1 and CDR2: SEHNR and FQNEAQ (reference sequence). The CDR3 contains 13 residues. Authors' methods: How many nucleated cells were present was estimated from reference gene primer amplification. Assay used: immunoSEQ multiplex PCR; TCRdb lists only in-frame clones, some missing. V and J calls and clone size come straight from that table; D and trimming were deduced from the DNA. The table shows roughly 140,000 clones, with approximately 92% occurring only once. The sequenced material came from peripheral blood. This TCR came from a woman aged 35 to 49 with acute or convalescent COVID-19. The rearrangement joins TRBV7-9 to TRBJ2-7, with TRBD1 identical over 8 bases. CDR3 loop: CAGERQGLNEQYF. In DNA, the CDR3 is TGTGCCGGGGAAAGACAGGGGCTCAACGAGCAGTACTTC.